The clone carrying this T cell receptor (beta chain) occurred a few times. What it binds is unknown. The CDR3 has 15 amino acids. Germline CDR1 and CDR2: MDHEN and SYDVKM. V was pared by 2 bases and J by 0 bases, with 7 bases between. This entry comes from a study of cytomegalovirus exposure and HLA in healthy donors. Study observations and caveats: An analysis done earlier found most TCR beta V segments productive about 87% or about 30% of the time. Compared with the approximately 680-donor mean, an Asian-associated ancestry cluster reportedly had fewer N-insertions, according to a later analysis. A later analysis, which compared TCR beta chains of equal frequency, found the HLA-associated ones more clonally expanded. In a later analysis, CMV-associated beta chains were mostly HLA-associated, it appeared.

PCR used 60 Vbeta primers and 13 Jbeta primers. Produced via immunoSEQ multiplex PCR; TCRdb's table is partial and in-frame only. The sample lists about 90,000 clones, around three fifths occurring once. This TCR came from a man aged 25-45 years in good health and CMV-seronegative. The V and J genes are TRBV28 and TRBJ2-2, with a possible D match to TRBD1 (5 bases). The sample consisted of PBMCs. The CDR3 DNA is TGTGCCAGCAGTTTAAGGACACCGAACACCGGGGAGCTGTTTTTT. Translation gives CASSLRTPNTGELFF.